This T cell receptor beta chain was identified in a study of T cells in Graves' hyperthyroidism and ophthalmopathy. Study at large: At the time of initial diagnosis and before any treatment, peripheral blood was collected. General observations from the study: By a 13 V-J model, ophthalmopathy was set apart from stable hyperthyroidism. The blood repertoire included most of the expanded thyroid clonotypes above 0.001.

The source material, RNA transcripts, was used to amplify TCR beta CDR3 regions. The HTBI primer set drove a first-round RT-PCR of the TCR CDR3. From the multiplex PCR reads, TCRdb called clonotypes with MiXCR, one entry per CDR3 protein. The sample lists 400,000 to 450,000 distinct CDR3 sequences; 14% to 15% were seen once. Patients with ophthalmopathy all had a Clinical Activity Score of at least 3, a NOSPECS grade of at least 4 and duration under 3 months. V shed 0 bases and J 4 bases; nucleotides not matched to a gene: 2. In germline, CDR1 is MNHEY, CDR2 SVGAGI. The CDR3 has 14 residues. This clonotype came up many times. Its target is not known.

Sequences were obtained from blood. The V gene is TRBV6-5, the J gene TRBJ2-5; 7 bases agree with TRBD2. This TCR was recovered from a man younger than 35 with Graves' ophthalmopathy. DNA of the CDR3: TGTGCCAGCAGTTACTCGGTAGCGGGAGAGACCCAGTACTTC. Its translation is CASSYSVAGETQYF.